This entry concerns a single TCR gamma chain. The CDR3 sequence is 15 residues long. Germline V lookup: CDR1 GITISATS, CDR2 ISYDGTV (reference sequence). TCRdb applied CATT to the reads for clone calling. The data contain roughly 500 gamma-chain clones, around 50% of them singletons. This specimen belongs to a study of gamma-delta chains in newborns, infants, children. Study-wide background: Microbial exposure reportedly drives polyclonal innate γδ T cell expansion after birth.

The V gene call is TRGV9, and the J gene call is absent. This sequence originates from a child who was a newborn, infant or young child, either healthy, febrile or measles-vaccinated (not recorded which). Sequencing input: blood. Here the CDR3 DNA reads TGCGCCTTGTGGGAGCAAGAGGTGGGCAAACAAATAAAGGTCTTT. It yields the protein CALWEQEVGKQIKVF.